Below, one T cell receptor beta chain is given with its context. Its antigen is as yet unknown. Profiled with immunoSEQ multiplex PCR; TCRdb holds only in-frame clones, not every one. The sample yields 89,000 or so clones, 80% to 90% seen once. The sample originates from a study of T cell responses to AZD1222 COVID-19 vaccine. Points from the study as a whole: Repertoire sampling occurred only after the peak T cell response. Donors in the cohort were predominantly white British and more often female, and clonal diversity was possibly underestimated. Spike-specific TCR breadth rose after two AZD1222 doses, and depth rose as well.

This receptor was identified in an adult in good health. The source was peripheral blood, collected on day 0 of AZD1222 vaccination.

This CDR3 reads CSARGLDEQFF. In DNA, the CDR3 is TGCAGTGCTAGAGGGCTTGATGAGCAGTTCTTC. The chain combines TRBV20-1 with TRBJ2-1; D call uncertain. This CDR3 is built from 11 residues. V lost 1 base, J lost 8 bases, and 6 bases lay in between. Per the germline V gene, CDR1 is DFQATT and CDR2 is SNEGSKA (reference sequence).